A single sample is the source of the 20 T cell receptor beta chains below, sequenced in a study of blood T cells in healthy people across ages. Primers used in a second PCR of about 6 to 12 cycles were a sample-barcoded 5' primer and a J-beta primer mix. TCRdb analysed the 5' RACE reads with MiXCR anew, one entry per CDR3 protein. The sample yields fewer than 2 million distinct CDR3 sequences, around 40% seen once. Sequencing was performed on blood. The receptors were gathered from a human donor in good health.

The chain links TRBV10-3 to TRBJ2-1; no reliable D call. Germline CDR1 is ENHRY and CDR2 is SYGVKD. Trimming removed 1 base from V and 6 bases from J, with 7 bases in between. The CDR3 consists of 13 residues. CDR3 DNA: TGTGCCATCAGTGAGTACAGCGCCAATGAGCAGTTCTTC. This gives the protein CAISEYSANEQFF.

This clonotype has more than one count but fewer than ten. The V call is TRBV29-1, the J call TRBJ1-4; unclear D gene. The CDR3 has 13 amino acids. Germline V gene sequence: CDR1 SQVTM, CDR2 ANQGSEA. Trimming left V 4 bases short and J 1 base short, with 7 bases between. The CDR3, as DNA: TGCAGCGTTGTCTCAGGAACTAATGAAAAACTGTTTTTT. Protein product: CSVVSGTNEKLFF.

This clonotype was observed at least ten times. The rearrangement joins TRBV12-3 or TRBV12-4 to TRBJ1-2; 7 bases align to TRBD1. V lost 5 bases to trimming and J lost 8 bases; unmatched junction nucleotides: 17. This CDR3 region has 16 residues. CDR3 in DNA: TGTGCCAGCAGTATAAACAGGGGTGTGGTTCAGGAAGGCTACACCTTC. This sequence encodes CASSINRGVVQEGYTF.

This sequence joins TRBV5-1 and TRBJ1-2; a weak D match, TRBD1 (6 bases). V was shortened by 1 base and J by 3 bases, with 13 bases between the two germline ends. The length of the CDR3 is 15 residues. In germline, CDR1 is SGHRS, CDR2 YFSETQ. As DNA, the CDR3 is TGCGCCAGCAGCTTGAGATACAGGGCGGACTATGGCTACACCTTC. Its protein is CASSLRYRADYGYTF.

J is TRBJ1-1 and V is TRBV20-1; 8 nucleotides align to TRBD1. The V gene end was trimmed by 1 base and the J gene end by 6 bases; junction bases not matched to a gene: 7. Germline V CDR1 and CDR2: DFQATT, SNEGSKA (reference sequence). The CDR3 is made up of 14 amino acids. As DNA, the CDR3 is TGCAGTGCTAGAGTGTGGGACAGGAGCCCTGAAGCTTTCTTT. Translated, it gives CSARVWDRSPEAFF.

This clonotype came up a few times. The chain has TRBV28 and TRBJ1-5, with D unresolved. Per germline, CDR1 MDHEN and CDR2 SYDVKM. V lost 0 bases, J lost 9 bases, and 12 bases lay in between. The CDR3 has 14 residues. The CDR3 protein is CASSLWALIRPQHF. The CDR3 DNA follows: TGTGCCAGCAGTTTATGGGCCCTTATTCGGCCCCAGCATTTT.

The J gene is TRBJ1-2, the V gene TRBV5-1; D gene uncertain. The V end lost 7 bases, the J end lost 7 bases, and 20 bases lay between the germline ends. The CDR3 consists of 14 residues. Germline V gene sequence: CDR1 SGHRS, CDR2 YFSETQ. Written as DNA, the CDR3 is TGCGCCAGCGGGGTGAGCTCGGGCTTGGTTGGCTACACCTTC. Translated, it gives CASGVSSGLVGYTF.

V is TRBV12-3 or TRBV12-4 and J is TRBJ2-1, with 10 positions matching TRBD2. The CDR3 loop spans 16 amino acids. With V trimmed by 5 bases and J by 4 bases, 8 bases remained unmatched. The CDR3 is CASSHLAGAGYNEQFF. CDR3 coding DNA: TGTGCCAGCAGTCACCTAGCGGGGGCAGGTTACAATGAGCAGTTCTTC.

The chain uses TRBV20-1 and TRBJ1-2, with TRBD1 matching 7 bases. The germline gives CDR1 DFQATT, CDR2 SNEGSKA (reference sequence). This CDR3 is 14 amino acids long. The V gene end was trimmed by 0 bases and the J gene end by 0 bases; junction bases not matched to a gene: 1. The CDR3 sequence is CSARDGTANYGYTF. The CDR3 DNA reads TGCAGTGCTAGAGACGGGACAGCTAACTATGGCTACACCTTC.

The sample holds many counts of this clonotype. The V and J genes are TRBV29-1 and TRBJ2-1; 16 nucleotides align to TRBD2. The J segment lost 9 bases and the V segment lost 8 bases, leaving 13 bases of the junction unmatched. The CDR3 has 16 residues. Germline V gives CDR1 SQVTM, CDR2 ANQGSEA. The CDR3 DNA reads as TGCAGCTCCGGGACTAGCGGGGGGGCGTTACTAGGTGAGCAGTTCTTC. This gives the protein CSSGTSGGALLGEQFF.

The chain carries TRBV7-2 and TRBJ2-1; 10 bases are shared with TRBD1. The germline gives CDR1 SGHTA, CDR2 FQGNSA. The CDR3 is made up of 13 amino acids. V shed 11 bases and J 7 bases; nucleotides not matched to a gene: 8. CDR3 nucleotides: TGTGCCGTTCCGGGACAGGGGCGAAATGAGCAGTTCTTC. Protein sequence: CAVPGQGRNEQFF.

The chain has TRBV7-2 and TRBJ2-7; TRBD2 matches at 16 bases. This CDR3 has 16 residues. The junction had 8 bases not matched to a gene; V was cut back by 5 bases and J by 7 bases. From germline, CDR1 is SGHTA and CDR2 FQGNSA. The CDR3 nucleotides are TGTGCCAGCAGCCTCGGGACTAGCGGGGGGGCCCGGGAGCAGTACTTC. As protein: CASSLGTSGGAREQYF.

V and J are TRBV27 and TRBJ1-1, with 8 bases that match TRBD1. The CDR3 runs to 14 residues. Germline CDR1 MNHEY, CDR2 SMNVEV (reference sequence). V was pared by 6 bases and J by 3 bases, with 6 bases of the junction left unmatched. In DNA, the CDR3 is TGTGCCAGCAGCCGCCGGGACAGGTACACTGAAGCTTTCTTT. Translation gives CASSRRDRYTEAFF.

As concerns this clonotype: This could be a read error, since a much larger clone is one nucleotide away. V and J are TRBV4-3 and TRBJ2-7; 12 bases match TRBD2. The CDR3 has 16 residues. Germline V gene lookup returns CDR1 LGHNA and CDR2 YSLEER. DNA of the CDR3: TGCGCCAGCAGCCAAGATCCGACTAGCGGGGGCTACAAGCAGTACTTC. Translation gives CASSQDPTSGGYKQYF.

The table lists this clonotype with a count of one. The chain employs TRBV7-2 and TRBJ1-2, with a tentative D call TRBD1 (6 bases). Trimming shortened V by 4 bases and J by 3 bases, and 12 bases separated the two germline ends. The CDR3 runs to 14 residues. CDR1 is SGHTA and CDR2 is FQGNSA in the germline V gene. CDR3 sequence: CASSSGAGDYGYTF. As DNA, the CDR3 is TGTGCCAGCAGCTCCGGGGCAGGGGACTATGGCTACACCTTC.

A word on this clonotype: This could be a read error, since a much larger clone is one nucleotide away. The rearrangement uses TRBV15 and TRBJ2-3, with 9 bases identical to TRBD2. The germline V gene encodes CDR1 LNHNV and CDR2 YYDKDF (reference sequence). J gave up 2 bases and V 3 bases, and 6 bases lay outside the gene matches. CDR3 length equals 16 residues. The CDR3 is CATSSGKRGVTDTQYF. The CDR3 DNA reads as TGTGCCACCAGCAGTGGAAAGCGGGGGGTCACAGATACGCAGTATTTT.

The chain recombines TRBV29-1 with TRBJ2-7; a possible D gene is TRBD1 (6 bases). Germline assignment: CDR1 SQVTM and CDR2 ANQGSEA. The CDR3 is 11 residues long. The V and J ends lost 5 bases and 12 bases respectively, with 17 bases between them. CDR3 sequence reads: CSVKTTGSMYF. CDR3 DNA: TGCAGCGTTAAGACTACAGGGAGCATGTACTTC.

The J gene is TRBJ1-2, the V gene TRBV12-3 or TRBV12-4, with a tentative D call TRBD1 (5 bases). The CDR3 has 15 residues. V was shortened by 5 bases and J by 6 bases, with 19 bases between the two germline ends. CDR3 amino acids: CASSLAGYGRDGYTF. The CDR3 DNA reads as TGTGCCAGCAGTCTCGCAGGGTATGGGCGTGATGGCTACACCTTC.

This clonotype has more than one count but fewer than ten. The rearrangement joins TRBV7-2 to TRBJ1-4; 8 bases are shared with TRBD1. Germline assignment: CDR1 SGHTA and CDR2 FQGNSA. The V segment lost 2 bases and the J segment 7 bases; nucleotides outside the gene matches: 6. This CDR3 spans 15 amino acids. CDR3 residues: CASSLNQGASEKLFF. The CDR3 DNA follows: TGTGCCAGCAGCTTAAACCAGGGGGCAAGTGAAAAACTGTTTTTT. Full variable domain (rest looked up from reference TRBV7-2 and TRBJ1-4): GAGVSQSPSNKVTEKGKDVELRCDPISGHTALYWYRQSLGQGLEFLIYFQGNSAPDKSGLPSDRFSAERTGGSVSTLTIQRTQQEDSAVYLCASSLNQGASEKLFFGSGTQLSVL.

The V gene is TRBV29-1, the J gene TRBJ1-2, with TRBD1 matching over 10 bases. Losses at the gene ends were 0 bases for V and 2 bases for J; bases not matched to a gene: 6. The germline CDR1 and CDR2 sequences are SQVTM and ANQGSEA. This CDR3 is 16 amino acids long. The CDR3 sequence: CSVEDRGGQGNYGYTF. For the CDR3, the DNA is TGCAGCGTTGAAGATCGGGGGGGACAGGGGAACTATGGCTACACCTTC. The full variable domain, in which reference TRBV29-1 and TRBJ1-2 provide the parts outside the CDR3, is SAVISQKPSRDICQRGTSLTIQCQVDSQVTMMFWYRQQPGQSLTLIATANQGSEATYESGFVIDKFPISRPNLTFSTLTVSNMSPEDSSIYLCSVEDRGGQGNYGYTFGSGTRLTVV.